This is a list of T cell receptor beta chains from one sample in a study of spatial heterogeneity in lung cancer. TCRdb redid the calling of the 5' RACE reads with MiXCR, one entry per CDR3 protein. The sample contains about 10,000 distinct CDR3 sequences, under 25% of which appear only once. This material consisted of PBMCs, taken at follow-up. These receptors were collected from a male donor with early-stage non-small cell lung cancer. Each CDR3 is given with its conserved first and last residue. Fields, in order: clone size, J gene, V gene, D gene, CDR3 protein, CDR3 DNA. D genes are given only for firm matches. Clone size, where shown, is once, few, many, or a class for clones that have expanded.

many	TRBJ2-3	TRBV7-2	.	CASSEGRPDTQYF	TGTGCCAGCAGCGAGGGGCGCCCAGATACGCAGTATTTT
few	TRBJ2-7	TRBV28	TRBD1	CASRGQSRPEQYF	TGTGCCAGCCGGGGACAGTCCCGACCCGAGCAGTACTTC
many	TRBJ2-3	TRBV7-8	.	CASSFSGPRTDTQYF	TGTGCCAGCAGTTTCTCCGGGCCCCGCACAGATACGCAGTATTTT
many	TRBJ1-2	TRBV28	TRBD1	CASSLKGAYGYTF	TGTGCCAGCAGTTTAAAGGGGGCCTATGGCTACACCTTC
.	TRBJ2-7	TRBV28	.	CASSLFKGMRYEQYF	TGTGCCAGCAGTTTATTCAAGGGTATGAGATACGAGCAGTACTTC
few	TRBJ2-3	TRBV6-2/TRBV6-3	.	CASNQNRFADTQYF	TGTGCCAGCAACCAAAACAGGTTCGCAGATACGCAGTATTTT
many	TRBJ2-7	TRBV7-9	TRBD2	CASSLLAGISHEQYF	TGTGCCAGCAGCTTACTAGCGGGAATCTCCCACGAGCAGTACTTC
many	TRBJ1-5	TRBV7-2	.	CASSSKDSRPNQPQHF	TGTGCCAGCAGCTCAAAAGACAGCCGTCCCAATCAGCCCCAGCATTTT
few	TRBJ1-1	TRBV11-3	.	CASSQFRGTEAFF	TGTGCCAGCAGCCAATTCCGGGGCACTGAAGCTTTCTTT
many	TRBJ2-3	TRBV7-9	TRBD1	CASSHHGTGITDTQYF	TGTGCCAGCAGCCACCACGGGACAGGGATCACAGATACGCAGTATTTT
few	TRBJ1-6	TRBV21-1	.	CASSPGDLQPHNSPLHF	TGTGCCAGCAGCCCGGGGGACCTACAACCCCATAATTCACCCCTCCACTTT
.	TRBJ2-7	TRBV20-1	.	CSARDGTRAYF	TGCAGTGCTAGAGATGGGACCCGCGCGTACTTC
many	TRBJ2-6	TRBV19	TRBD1	CASQYRGGGANVLTF	TGTGCCAGTCAATACAGGGGCGGAGGGGCCAACGTCCTGACTTTC
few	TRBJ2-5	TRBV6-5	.	CASSMGGGSETQYF	TGTGCCAGCAGCATGGGGGGCGGGAGTGAGACCCAGTACTTC
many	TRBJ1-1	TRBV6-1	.	CASSERGPSSRNTEAFF	TGTGCCAGCAGTGAAAGGGGCCCCTCTAGTAGGAACACTGAAGCTTTCTTT
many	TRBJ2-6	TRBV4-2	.	CASSPGGNGRAGVGANVLTF	TGTGCCAGCAGCCCCGGTGGGAACGGGAGAGCTGGCGTAGGGGCCAACGTCCTGACTTTC
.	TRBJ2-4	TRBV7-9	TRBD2	CASSLEAGLAGKNIQYF	TGTGCCAGCAGCTTAGAGGCGGGACTAGCGGGCAAAAACATTCAGTACTTC
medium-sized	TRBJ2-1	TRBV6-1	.	CASSPPGWSSYNEQFF	TGTGCCAGCAGTCCCCCGGGCTGGAGCTCCTACAATGAGCAGTTCTTC
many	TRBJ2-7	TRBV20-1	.	CSADSPSEQYF	TGCAGTGCTGACAGCCCCTCCGAGCAGTACTTC
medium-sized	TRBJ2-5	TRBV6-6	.	CASSSAETQYF	TGTGCCAGCAGTTCGGCGGAGACCCAGTACTTC
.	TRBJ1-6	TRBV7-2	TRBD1	CASSLGGRGQSPLHF	TGTGCCAGCAGCTTAGGGGGCAGGGGGCAGTCACCCCTCCACTTT
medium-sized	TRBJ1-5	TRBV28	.	CASSTVLPNQPQHF	TGTGCCAGCTCTACGGTACTGCCCAATCAGCCCCAGCATTTT
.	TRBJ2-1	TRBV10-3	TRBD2	CAISGGLDDEQFF	TGTGCCATCAGTGGGGGACTAGACGATGAGCAGTTCTTC
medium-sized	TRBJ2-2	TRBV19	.	CASSIVPLTGELFF	TGTGCCAGTAGTATAGTCCCTTTGACCGGGGAGCTGTTTTTT
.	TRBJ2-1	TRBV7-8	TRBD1	CASSLGDSNEQFF	TGTGCCAGCAGCTTAGGGGACAGCAATGAGCAGTTCTTC
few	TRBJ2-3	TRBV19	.	CASSQRLTRTDTQYF	TGTGCCAGTAGCCAGCGACTAACCCGCACAGATACGCAGTATTTT
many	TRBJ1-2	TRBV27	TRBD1	CASSLRQGYGYTF	TGTGCCAGCAGTTTAAGACAGGGCTATGGCTACACCTTC
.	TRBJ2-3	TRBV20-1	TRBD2	CSATKSRLAGGPPSTDTQYF	TGCAGTGCTACCAAGTCTCGGCTAGCGGGAGGGCCTCCTAGCACAGATACGCAGTATTTT
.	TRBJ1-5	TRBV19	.	CASDDRYYSNQPQHF	TGTGCCAGTGATGACAGATACTATAGCAATCAGCCCCAGCATTTT
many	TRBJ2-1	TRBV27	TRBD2	CASSLSFGGAVNNEQFF	TGTGCCAGCAGTTTATCTTTCGGGGGGGCGGTTAACAATGAGCAGTTCTTC
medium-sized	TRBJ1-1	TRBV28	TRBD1	CASSFLGGGSGAFF	TGTGCCAGCAGTTTTTTAGGAGGGGGCTCGGGGGCTTTCTTT
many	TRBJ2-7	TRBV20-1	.	CSASQLLGGTYEQYF	TGCAGTGCGTCACAGCTCCTGGGCGGGACCTACGAGCAGTACTTC
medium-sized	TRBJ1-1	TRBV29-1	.	CSVEDLSPAGPEAFF	TGCAGCGTTGAAGATCTTAGCCCGGCAGGGCCTGAAGCTTTCTTT
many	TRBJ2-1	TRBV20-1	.	CSARGYNEQFF	TGCAGTGCTCGGGGGTACAATGAGCAGTTCTTC
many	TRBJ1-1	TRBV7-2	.	CASSNLLNTEAFF	TGTGCCAGCAGCAACCTGTTGAACACTGAAGCTTTCTTT
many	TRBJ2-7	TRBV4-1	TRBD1	CASSQADRELYEQYF	TGCGCCAGCAGCCAGGCGGACAGGGAACTTTACGAGCAGTACTTC
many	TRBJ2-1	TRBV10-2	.	CASSGWGNEQFF	TGCGCCAGCAGTGGATGGGGGAATGAGCAGTTCTTC
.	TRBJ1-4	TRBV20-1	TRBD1	CSAPGQGSEKLFF	TGCAGTGCTCCCGGACAGGGGAGCGAAAAACTGTTTTTT
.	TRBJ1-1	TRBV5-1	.	CASSLVLRATEAFF	TGCGCCAGCAGCTTGGTTCTCCGAGCCACTGAAGCTTTCTTT
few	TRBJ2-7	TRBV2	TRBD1	CASSGGRGTYEQYF	TGTGCCAGCAGTGGGGGCAGGGGGACCTACGAGCAGTACTTC
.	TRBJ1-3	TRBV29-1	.	CSVVRDYTIYF	TGCAGCGTTGTGCGGGATTACACCATATATTTT
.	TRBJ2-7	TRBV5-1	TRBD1	CASSKGQGAYEQYF	TGCGCCAGCAGCAAGGGACAGGGGGCCTACGAGCAGTACTTC
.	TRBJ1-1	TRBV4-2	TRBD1	CASSQDARRTGKNTEAFF	TGTGCCAGCAGCCAAGATGCGCGGCGGACAGGCAAGAACACTGAAGCTTTCTTT
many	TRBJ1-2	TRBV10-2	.	CASSESEEYTF	TGCGCCAGCAGTGAGTCGGAGGAGTACACCTTC
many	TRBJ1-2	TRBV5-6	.	CASSLSAGVGYTF	TGTGCCAGCAGCTTGAGCGCAGGGGTTGGCTACACCTTC